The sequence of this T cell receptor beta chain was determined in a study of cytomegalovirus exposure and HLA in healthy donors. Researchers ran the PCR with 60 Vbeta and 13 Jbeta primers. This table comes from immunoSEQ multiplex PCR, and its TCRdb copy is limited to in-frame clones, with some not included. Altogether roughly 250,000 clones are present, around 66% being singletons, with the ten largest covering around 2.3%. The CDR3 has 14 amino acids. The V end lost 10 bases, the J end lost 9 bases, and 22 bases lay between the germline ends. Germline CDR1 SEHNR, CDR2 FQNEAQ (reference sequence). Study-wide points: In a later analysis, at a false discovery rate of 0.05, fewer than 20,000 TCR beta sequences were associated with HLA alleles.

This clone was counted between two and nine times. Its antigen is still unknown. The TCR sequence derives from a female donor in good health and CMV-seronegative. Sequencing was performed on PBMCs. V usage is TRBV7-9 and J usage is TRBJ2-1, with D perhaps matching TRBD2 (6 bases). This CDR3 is CATRVSGVEGEQFF. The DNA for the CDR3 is TGTGCCACCCGCGTTAGCGGAGTAGAGGGTGAGCAGTTCTTC.